These 2 T cell receptor beta chains originate from one sample sequenced in a study of OX40 agonist ivuxolimab in advanced cancers. The data were produced by immunoSEQ multiplex PCR, yet TCRdb's version contains in-frame clones alone and is incomplete. The sample consists of 50,000 or so clones, 86% of them appearing once. The sample here was CD4+ or CD8+ T cells sorted from blood, taken in a trial of the OX40 agonist ivuxolimab. These receptors all stem from an adult with an advanced solid tumor such as melanoma, head and neck, liver or kidney cancer.

On this clone: A read error may produce the germline difference seen at one junction end. This chain connects TRBV7-7 to TRBJ2-2; TRBD1 matches 7 bases. This CDR3 is 16 amino acids long. Per the germline V gene, CDR1 is SSHAT and CDR2 is FNYEAQ (reference sequence). In nucleotides, the CDR3 is TGTGCTAGCAGCCCCGCCGGGACAGCGAACACCGGGGAGCTGTTTTTT. Translation: CASSPAGTANTGELFF.

The rearrangement joins TRBV10-3 to TRBJ2-7; 9 nucleotides line up with TRBD1. After removal of 5 bases from V and 0 bases from J, the junction contained 5 bases not matched to a gene. This CDR3 comprises 15 residues. Germline lookup yields CDR1 ENHRY and CDR2 SYGVKD. Here the CDR3 reads CAISHRQGGSYEQYF. The CDR3 nucleotides are TGTGCCATCAGTCATCGACAGGGGGGCTCCTACGAGCAGTACTTC.